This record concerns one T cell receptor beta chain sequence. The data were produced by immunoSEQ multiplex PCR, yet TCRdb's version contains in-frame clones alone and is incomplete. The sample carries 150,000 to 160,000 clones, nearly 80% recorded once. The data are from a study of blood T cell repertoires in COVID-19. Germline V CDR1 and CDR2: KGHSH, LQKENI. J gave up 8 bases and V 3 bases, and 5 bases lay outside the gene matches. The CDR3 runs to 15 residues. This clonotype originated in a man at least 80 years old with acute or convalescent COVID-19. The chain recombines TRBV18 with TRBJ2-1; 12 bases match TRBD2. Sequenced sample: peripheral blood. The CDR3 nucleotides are TGTGCCAGCTCACCCTCTAGCGGGGGGGCTTATGAGCAGTTCTTC. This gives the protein CASSPSSGGAYEQFF.